This TCR beta chain was sequenced in a study of T-cell memory formation after mild COVID-19. The CDR3 loop spans 14 amino acids. CDR1 SGHTA and CDR2 FQGNSA come from the germline V gene. V lost 3 bases, J lost 5 bases, and 4 bases stayed unmatched. TCRdb independently ran MiXCR on the 5' RACE reads; one entry per CDR3 protein. The sample has more than 100,000 distinct CDR3 sequences, 5% to 6.5% seen once; the top ten hold under 2.5%. The rearrangement joins TRBV7-2 to TRBJ2-3; TRBD1 aligns across 8 bases. This sequence was found in an adult woman who had mild COVID-19 (a few samples of this study predate the infection). Cell type and time point are not known. The specimen was PBMCs or a T cell subset sorted from them (not recorded which). This CDR3 reads CASSLQGAGDTQYF. The CDR3 DNA is TGTGCCAGCAGCTTGCAGGGGGCTGGAGATACGCAGTATTTT.